These T cell receptor beta chains were read from a single sample in a study of blood T cell repertoires in COVID-19. The data were produced by immunoSEQ multiplex PCR, yet TCRdb's version contains in-frame clones alone and is incomplete. The sample gives some 200,000 clones, about 79% of which show up once; about 25% is in the top ten. Sequencing was carried out using peripheral blood. Source of these receptors: a woman in her sixties or seventies with acute or convalescent COVID-19. Each CDR3 is given with its conserved first and last residue. The D gene is left open where the match is weak. Only part of the rows carry a size: once, few, many, or a class if the clone is expanded.

v_call	d_call	j_call	clone_size	cdr3_nt	cdr3_aa
TRBV5-1	TRBD2	TRBJ2-5	NA	TGCGCCAGCAGCTTGGGGGGGGCGCGGGAGGGCCTAAGAGAGACCCAGTACTTC	CASSLGGAREGLRETQYF
TRBV18	NA	TRBJ2-1	NA	TGTGCCAGCTCACCGATCGGGGATGAGCAGTTCTTC	CASSPIGDEQFF
TRBV15	NA	TRBJ2-3	NA	TGTGCCACCAGCAGAGATCGAGGAGGCTCTTCAGATACGCAGTATTTT	CATSRDRGGSSDTQYF
TRBV10-3	TRBD1	TRBJ2-5	NA	TGTGCCATCAGTCAAACTCGGACAGGTCAAGAGACCCAGTACTTC	CAISQTRTGQETQYF
TRBV7-9	NA	TRBJ2-5	NA	TGTGCCAGCAGCTTTGGACTGAGGCAAGAGACCCAGTACTTC	CASSFGLRQETQYF
TRBV20-1	TRBD2	TRBJ2-3	NA	TGCAGTGCTAGTTCGGGGAGGGCTACCAATACGCAGTATTTT	CSASSGRATNTQYF
TRBV5-4	TRBD2	TRBJ2-7	few	TGTGCCAGCAGCTTAGGGACTAGTCTCGACGAGCAGTACTTC	CASSLGTSLDEQYF
TRBV5-1	NA	TRBJ2-7	NA	TGCGCCAGCAGCCGATCTGGGACAAATACCTACGAGCAGTACTTC	CASSRSGTNTYEQYF
TRBV3-1/TRBV3-2	TRBD2	TRBJ2-7	NA	TGTGCCAGCAGCCCCCCTCTAGCGGGAGTTTACGAGCAGTACTTC	CASSPPLAGVYEQYF
TRBV3-1/TRBV3-2	TRBD1	TRBJ1-5	once	TGTGCCAGCAGCCTGACAGGGAGCAATCAGCCCCAGCATTTT	CASSLTGSNQPQHF